This TCR beta chain came from a study of spatial heterogeneity in lung cancer. Study summary: Counts of TCR transcripts in tumor regions correlated strongly with a matched bulk RNA-seq T cell module score.

This sample's time point: sample taken at primary tumor resection. Frozen PBMC, nontumor lung or tumor provided whole RNA, which was sequenced unsorted. TCR cDNA molecules each had a unique molecular identifier. TCRdb re-analysed the 5' RACE reads in MiXCR, keeping a single row per CDR3 protein. Of 25,000 to 30,000 distinct CDR3 sequences detected, approximately 7% appear once; the ten largest clones hold around 25%. In its sample, this clonotype was seen many times. What it binds is unknown. Study-wide points: Counts of expanded alpha and beta TCRs within tumors tracked the tumor nonsynonymous mutation count.

The length of the CDR3 is 15 residues. V was trimmed by 1 base and J by 0 bases, leaving 9 bases between them. Germline-derived CDR1 and CDR2 are SEHNR and FQNEAQ (reference sequence). The receptor's source is a male donor with early-stage non-small cell lung cancer. The sample here was lung tumor tissue, taken at surgery. The rearrangement links TRBV7-9 to TRBJ1-1; D gene uncertain. CDR3 sequence reads: CASSLGRALNTEAFF. CDR3 bases: TGTGCCAGCAGCTTAGGACGGGCCCTGAACACTGAAGCTTTCTTT.